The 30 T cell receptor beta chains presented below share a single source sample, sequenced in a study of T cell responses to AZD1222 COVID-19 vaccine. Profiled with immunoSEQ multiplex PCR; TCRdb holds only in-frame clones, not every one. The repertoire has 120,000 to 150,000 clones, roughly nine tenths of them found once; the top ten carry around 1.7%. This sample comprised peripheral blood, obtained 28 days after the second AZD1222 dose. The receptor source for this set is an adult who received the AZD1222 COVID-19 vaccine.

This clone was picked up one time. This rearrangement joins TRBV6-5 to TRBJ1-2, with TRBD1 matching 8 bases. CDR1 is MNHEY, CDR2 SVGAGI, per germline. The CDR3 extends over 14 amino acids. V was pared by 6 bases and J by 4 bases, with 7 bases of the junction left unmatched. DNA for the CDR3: TGTGCCAGCAGGAATGGACAGGGAGGCTATGGCTACACCTTC. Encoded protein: CASRNGQGGYGYTF.

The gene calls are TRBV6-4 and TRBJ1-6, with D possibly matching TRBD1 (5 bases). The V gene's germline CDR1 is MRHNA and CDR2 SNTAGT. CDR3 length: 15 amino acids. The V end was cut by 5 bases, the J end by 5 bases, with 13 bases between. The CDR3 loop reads CASSLTAGDNSPLHF. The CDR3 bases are TGTGCCAGCAGTCTGACGGCGGGGGATAATTCACCCCTCCACTTT.

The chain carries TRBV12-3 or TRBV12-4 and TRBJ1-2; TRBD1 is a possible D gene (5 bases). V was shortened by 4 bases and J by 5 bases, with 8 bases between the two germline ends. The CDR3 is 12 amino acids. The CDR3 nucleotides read TGTGCCAGCAGTTCCTCAGGGTATGGCTACACCTTC. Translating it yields CASSSSGYGYTF.

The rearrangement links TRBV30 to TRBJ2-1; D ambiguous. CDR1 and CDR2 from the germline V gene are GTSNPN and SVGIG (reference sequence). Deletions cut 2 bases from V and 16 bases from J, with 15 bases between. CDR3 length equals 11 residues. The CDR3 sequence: CAWSITQSRFF. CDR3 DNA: TGTGCCTGGAGTATCACACAAAGCCGATTCTTC.

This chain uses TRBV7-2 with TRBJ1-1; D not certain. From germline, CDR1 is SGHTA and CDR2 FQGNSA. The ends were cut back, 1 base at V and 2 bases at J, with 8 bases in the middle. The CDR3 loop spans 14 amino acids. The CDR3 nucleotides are TGTGCCAGCAGCTTAGGGCCTAGTAACACTGAAGCTTTCTTT. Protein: CASSLGPSNTEAFF.

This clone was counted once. The DNA for the CDR3 is TGTGCCAGCGGGAAGACAGGGAACAATGAGCAGTTCTTC. Translating gives CASGKTGNNEQFF. This chain connects TRBV28 to TRBJ2-1; 7 bases agree with TRBD1. CDR1 is MDHEN, CDR2 SYDVKM, per germline. V lost 8 bases to trimming and J lost 5 bases; unmatched junction nucleotides: 6. The length of the CDR3 is 13 residues. Complete variable domain (other parts from reference TRBV28 and TRBJ2-1): DVKVTQSSRYLVKRTGEKVFLECVQDMDHENMFWYRQDPGLGLRLIYFSYDVKMKEKGDIPEGYSVSREKKERFSLILESASTNQTSMYLCASGKTGNNEQFFGPGTRLTVL.

The CDR3 is CASSIGYRGYNEQFF. The CDR3 nucleotides are TGTGCCAGTAGTATTGGGTACAGGGGCTACAATGAGCAGTTCTTC. This rearrangement joins TRBV19 to TRBJ2-1; TRBD1 aligns across 7 bases. This CDR3 comprises 15 residues. The V gene's germline CDR1 is LNHDA and CDR2 SQIVND (reference sequence). The trim removed 3 bases at V and 3 bases at J, leaving 5 bases unmatched.

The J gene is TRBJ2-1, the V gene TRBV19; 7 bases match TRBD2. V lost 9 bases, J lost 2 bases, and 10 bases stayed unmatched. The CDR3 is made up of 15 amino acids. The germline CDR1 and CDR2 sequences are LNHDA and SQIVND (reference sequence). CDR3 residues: CASSREAGPYNEQFF. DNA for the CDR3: TGTGCCAGCAGCCGGGAGGCGGGACCCTACAATGAGCAGTTCTTC.

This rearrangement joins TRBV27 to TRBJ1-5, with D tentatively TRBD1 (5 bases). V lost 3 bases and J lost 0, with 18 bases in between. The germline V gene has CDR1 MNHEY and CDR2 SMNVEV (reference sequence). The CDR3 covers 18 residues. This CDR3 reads CASSFGAGYPLSNQPQHF. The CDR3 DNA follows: TGTGCCAGCAGTTTTGGGGCAGGGTACCCCCTTAGCAATCAGCCCCAGCATTTT.

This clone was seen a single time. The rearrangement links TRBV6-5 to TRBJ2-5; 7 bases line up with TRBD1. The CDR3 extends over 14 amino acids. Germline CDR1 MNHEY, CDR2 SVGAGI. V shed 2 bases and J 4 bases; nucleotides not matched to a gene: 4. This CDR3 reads CASSYSQGVETQYF. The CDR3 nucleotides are TGTGCCAGCAGTTACAGTCAGGGGGTAGAGACCCAGTACTTC.

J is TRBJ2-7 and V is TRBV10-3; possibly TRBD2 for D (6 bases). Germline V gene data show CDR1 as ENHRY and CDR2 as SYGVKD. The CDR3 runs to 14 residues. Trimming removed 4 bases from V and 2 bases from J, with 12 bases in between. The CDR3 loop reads CAISARDSTYEQYF. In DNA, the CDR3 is TGTGCCATCAGTGCCCGGGACTCCACCTACGAGCAGTACTTC.

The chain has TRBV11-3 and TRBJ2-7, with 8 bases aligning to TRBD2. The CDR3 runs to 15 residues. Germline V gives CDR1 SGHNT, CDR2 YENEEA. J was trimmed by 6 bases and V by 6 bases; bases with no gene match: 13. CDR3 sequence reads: CASSPTGTRPGEQYF. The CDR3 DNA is TGTGCCAGCAGTCCTACCGGGACTAGACCGGGCGAGCAGTACTTC.

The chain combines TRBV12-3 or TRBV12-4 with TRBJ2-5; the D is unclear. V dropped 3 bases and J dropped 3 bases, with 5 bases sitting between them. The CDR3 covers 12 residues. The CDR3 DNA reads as TGTGCCAGCAGTTTCTCTGAAGAGACCCAGTACTTC. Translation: CASSFSEETQYF.

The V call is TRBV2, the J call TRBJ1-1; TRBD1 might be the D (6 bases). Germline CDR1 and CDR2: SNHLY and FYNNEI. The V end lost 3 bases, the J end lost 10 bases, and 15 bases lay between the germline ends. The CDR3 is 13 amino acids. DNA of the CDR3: TGTGCCAGCAGTGATGTGGGGGCGTGGGGAGCTTTCTTT. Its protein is CASSDVGAWGAFF.

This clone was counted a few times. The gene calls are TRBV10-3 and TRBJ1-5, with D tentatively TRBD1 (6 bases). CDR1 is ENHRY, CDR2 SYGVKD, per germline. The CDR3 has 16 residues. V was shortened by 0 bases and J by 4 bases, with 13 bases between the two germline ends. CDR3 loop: CAISESERGGNQPQHF. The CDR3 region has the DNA TGTGCCATCAGTGAGTCCGAGAGGGGGGGAAATCAGCCCCAGCATTTT.

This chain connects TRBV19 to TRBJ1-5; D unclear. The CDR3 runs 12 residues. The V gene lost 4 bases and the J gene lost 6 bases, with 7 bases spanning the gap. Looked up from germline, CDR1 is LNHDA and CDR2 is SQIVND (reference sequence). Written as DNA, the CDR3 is TGTGCCAGTAGTAGGGCGCTTCAGCCCCAGCATTTT. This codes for CASSRALQPQHF.

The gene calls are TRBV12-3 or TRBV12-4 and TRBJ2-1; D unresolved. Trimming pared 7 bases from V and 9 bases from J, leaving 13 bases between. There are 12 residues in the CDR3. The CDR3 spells CASNRIGAEQFF. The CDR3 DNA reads TGTGCCAGCAATCGCATTGGTGCTGAGCAGTTCTTC.

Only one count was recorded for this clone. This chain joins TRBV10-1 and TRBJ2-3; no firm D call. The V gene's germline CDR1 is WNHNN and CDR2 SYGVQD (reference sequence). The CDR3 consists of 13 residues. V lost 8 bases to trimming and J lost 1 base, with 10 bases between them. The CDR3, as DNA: TGCGCCAGCGCATCTCAGGGCACAGATACGCAGTATTTT. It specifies CASASQGTDTQYF.

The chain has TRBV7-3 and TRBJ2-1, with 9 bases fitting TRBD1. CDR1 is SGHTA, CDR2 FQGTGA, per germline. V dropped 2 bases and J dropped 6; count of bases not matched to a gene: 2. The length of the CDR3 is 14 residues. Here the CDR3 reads CASSLQQGANEQFF. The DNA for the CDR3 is TGTGCCAGCAGCTTACAACAGGGGGCCAATGAGCAGTTCTTC.

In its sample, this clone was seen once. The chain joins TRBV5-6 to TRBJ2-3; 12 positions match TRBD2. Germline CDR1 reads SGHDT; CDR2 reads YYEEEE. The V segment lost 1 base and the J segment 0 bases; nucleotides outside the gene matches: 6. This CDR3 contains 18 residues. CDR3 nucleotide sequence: TGTGCCAGCAGCTTGACTAGCGGGAGGATTACTAGCACAGATACGCAGTATTTT. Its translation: CASSLTSGRITSTDTQYF.

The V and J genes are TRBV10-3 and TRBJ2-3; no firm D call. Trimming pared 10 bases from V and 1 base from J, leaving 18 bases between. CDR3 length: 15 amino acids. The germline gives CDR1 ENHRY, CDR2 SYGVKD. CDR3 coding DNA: TGTGCCACCGAAGGAGCTCCCGGTGGCACAGATACGCAGTATTTT. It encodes CATEGAPGGTDTQYF.

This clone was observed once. The CDR3 sequence: CASSPRGRLYEQYF. The CDR3, as DNA: TGTGCCAGCAGTCCCCGAGGCAGGCTATACGAGCAGTACTTC. The chain carries TRBV9 and TRBJ2-7; unclear D gene. V lost 5 bases to trimming and J lost 4 bases, with 16 bases between them. The CDR3 is made up of 14 amino acids. CDR1 is SGDLS, CDR2 YYNGEE, per germline.

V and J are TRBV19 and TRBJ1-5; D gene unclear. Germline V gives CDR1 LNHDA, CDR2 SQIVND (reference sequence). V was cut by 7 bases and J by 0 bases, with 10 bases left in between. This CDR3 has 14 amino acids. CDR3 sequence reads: CASTAGYSNQPQHF. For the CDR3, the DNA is TGTGCCAGTACCGCAGGCTATAGCAATCAGCCCCAGCATTTT.

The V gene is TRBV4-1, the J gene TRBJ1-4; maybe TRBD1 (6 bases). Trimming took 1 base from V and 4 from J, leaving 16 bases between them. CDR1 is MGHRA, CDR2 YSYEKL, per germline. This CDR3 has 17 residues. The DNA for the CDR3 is TGCGCCAGCAGCCAAGGACCTTCGAGGGGGAATAATGAAAAACTGTTTTTT. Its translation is CASSQGPSRGNNEKLFF.

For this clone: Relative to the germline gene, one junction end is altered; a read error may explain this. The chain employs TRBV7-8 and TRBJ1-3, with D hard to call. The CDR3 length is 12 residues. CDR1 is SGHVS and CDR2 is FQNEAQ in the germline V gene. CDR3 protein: CASSLAGRTIYF. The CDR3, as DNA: TGTGCCAGCAGCCTAGCGGGTCGCACCATATATTTT.

The CDR3 region has the DNA TGTGCCACCAGTGTCAGGGACAATCAGCCCCAGCATTTT. Translating it yields CATSVRDNQPQHF. The V and J genes are TRBV24-1 and TRBJ1-5; D perhaps matches TRBD1 (5 bases). The CDR3 is 13 residues long. The germline gives CDR1 KGHDR, CDR2 SFDVKD. The V and J ends lost 5 bases and 3 bases respectively, with 7 bases between them.

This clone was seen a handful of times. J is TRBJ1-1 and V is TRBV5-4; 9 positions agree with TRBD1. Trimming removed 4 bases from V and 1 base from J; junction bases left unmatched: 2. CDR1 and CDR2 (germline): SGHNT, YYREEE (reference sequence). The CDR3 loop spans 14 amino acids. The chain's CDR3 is CASSPTGGNTEAFF. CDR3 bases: TGTGCCAGCAGCCCGACAGGGGGGAACACTGAAGCTTTCTTT.

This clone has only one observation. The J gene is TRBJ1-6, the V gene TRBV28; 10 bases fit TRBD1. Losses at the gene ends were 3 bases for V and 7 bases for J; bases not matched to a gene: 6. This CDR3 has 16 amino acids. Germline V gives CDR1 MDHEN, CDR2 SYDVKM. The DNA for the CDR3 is TGTGCCAGCAGTTTGTGGTGGACAGGGGGGAATTCACCCCTCCACTTT. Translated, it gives CASSLWWTGGNSPLHF.

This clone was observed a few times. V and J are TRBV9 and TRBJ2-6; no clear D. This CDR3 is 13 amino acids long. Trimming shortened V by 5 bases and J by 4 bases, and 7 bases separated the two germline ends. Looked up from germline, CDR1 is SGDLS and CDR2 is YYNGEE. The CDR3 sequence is CASSGLGANVLTF. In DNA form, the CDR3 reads TGTGCCAGCAGTGGGTTGGGGGCCAACGTCCTGACTTTC.

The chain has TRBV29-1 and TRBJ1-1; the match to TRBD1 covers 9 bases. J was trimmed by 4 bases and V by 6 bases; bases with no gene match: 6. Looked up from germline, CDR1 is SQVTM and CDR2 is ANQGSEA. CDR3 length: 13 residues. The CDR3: CSVTGQGFTEAFF. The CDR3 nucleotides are TGCAGCGTAACCGGACAGGGGTTCACTGAAGCTTTCTTT. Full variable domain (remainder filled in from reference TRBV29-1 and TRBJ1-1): SAVISQKPSRDICQRGTSLTIQCQVDSQVTMMFWYRQQPGQSLTLIATANQGSEATYESGFVIDKFPISRPNLTFSTLTVSNMSPEDSSIYLCSVTGQGFTEAFFGQGTRLTVV.